Sequencing of this T cell receptor (beta chain) was carried out in a study of identical twins. General study findings and limits: Beta out-of-frame sequences showed weaker excess twin sharing. Within monozygotic twins, out-of-frame TCR alpha sharing was underestimated by the models. Zero-insertion results could be subject to partial confounding by invariant MAIT and iNKT cells.

V shed 4 bases and J shed 10 bases, with 17 bases lying between them. The CDR3 has 14 amino acids. The V gene's germline CDR1 is MGHRA and CDR2 YSYEKL. TCRdb re-called the 5' RACE reads with MiXCR, one entry per CDR3 protein. The data show about 1.7 million distinct CDR3 sequences, around a third seen once. Details on this clonotype: Its antigen remains unknown. Being one base from a much bigger clone, this may be a read error.

The V gene is TRBV4-1, the J gene TRBJ2-1, with a weak D call TRBD2 (6 bases). The sequence derives from a newborn girl in good health. Material for sequencing was cord blood. The CDR3 coding sequence is TGCGCCAGCAGCCCGGGACTGATTTCCTACGAGCAGTTCTTC. It codes for CASSPGLISYEQFF.